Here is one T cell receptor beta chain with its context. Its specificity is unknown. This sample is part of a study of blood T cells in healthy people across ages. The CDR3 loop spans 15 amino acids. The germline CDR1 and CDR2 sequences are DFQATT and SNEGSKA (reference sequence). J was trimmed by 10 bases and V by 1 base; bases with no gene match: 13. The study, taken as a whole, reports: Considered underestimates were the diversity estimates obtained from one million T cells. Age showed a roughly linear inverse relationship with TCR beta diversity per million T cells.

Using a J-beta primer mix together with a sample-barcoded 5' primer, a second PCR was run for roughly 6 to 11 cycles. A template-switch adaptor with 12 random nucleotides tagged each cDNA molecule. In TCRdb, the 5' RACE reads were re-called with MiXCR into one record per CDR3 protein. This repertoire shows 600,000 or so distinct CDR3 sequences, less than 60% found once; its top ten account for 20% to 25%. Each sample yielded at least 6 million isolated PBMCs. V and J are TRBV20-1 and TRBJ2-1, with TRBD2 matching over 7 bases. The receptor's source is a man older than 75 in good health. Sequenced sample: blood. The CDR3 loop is CSARAPGLRVVEQFF. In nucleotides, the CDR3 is TGCAGTGCTAGAGCTCCGGGACTAAGGGTGGTGGAGCAGTTCTTC.